The clone carrying this TCR beta chain has a count of ten or more. Antigen: not known. The sample originates from a study of neurological immune-mediated disorders. The study's findings and limits: The expanded clones of different subjects shared no CDR3 amino acid sequences (suggesting private repertoires in all groups).

The cDNA came from 5'RACE with 10-nucleotide random UMIs. Over 160 million TCR-beta sequences, together covering 15-18 subjects, were produced by every individual sequencing run that was carried out. MiXCR, applied by TCRdb to the 5' RACE reads, yields one record per CDR3 protein. The sample has tens of thousands of distinct CDR3 sequences, about 8.9% seen once. Germline CDR1 reads ENHRY; CDR2 reads SYGVKD. V lost 4 bases, J lost 5 bases, and 12 bases stayed unmatched. The CDR3 has 17 amino acids. Time point denoted: longitudinal time-point 2. The TCR originated in a man in his thirties or forties in good health. This chain uses TRBV10-3 with TRBJ1-3, with 9 bases that match TRBD1. Input material: PBMCs. DNA for the CDR3: TGTGCCATCAGTGCGGGAACAGGGGGCTTCCTCAGAAACACCATATATTTT. Protein: CAISAGTGGFLRNTIYF.